This T cell receptor beta chain appears in the sequencing data of a study of regulatory T cells in long-lasting Graves disease. The wider study: The study enrolled newly diagnosed Graves' patients on antithyroid drugs under 3 months.

Documented time point: newly diagnosed GD, antithyroid drugs for less than 3 months. Generation of the TCR library employed RNA extracted from PBMCs. This CDR3 has 14 amino acids. Trimming cost V 3 bases and J 5 bases, with 15 bases left between them. Germline V gene sequence: CDR1 SGHKS, CDR2 YYEKEE (reference sequence). Libraries of TCR beta came from iRepertoire HTBI primers plus Arm-PCR of CDR3 regions. TCRdb independently ran MiXCR on the multiplex PCR reads; one entry per CDR3 protein. Of roughly 250,000 distinct CDR3 sequences listed, 18% are singletons. This clonotype has at least ten counts. These same data were also listed under a study on T cells in Graves' hyperthyroidism and ophthalmopathy. This second report adds: A set of HTBI primers served as the primers for a first-round RT-PCR of the TCR CDR3.

This receptor was obtained from a woman aged 25 to 39 with Graves disease. This specimen consisted of peripheral blood mononuclear cells (PBMCs), obtained at new diagnosis, from a patient treated with antithyroid drugs. V gene TRBV5-5 combines with J gene TRBJ2-7; a possible D gene is TRBD1 (5 bases). CDR3 coding DNA: TGTGCCAGCAGCTCAGGACATCCCGCGGACGAGCAGTACTTC. Translating gives CASSSGHPADEQYF.